This T cell receptor (beta chain) stems from a study of spatial heterogeneity in lung cancer. Overall study: There were consistently more beta-chain sequences detected than alpha-chain sequences.

Findings of the study overall: Expanded tumor TCRs that were ubiquitous appeared in blood more at resection than follow-up.

On this clonotype: Its antigen is unidentified.

Time point here: sample taken at primary tumor resection. From tumor, nontumor lung or frozen PBMC, whole RNA was taken unsorted for sequencing. TCRdb independently ran MiXCR on the 5' RACE reads; one entry per CDR3 protein. The table includes around 45,000 distinct CDR3 sequences, 12% detected once. V shed 4 bases, J shed 3 bases, and the junction held 15 bases outside the gene matches. The CDR3 contains 18 residues. The starting material was PBMCs, obtained at surgery. This receptor was identified in a female donor with early-stage non-small cell lung cancer. The V gene is TRBV12-3 or TRBV12-4, the J gene TRBJ2-5, with 9 positions matching TRBD2. This CDR3 reads CASSYVVLGAGGKETQYF. The CDR3 coding sequence is TGTGCCAGCAGTTACGTGGTACTAGGAGCGGGGGGCAAAGAGACCCAGTACTTC.